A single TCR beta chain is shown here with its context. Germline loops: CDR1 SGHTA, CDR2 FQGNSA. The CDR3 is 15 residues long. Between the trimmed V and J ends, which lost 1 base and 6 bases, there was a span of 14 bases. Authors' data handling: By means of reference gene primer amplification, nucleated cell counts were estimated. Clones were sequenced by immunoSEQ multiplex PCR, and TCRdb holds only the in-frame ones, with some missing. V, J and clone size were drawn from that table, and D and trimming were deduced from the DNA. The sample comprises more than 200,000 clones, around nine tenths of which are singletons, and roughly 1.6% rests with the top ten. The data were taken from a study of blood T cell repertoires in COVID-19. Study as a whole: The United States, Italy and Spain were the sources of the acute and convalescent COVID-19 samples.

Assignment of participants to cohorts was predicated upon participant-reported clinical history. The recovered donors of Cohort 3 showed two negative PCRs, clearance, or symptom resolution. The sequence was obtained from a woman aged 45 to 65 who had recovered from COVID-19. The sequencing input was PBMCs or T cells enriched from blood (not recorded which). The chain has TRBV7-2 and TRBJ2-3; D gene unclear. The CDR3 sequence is CASSLVGKSTDTQYF. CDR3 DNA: TGTGCCAGCAGCTTAGTGGGCAAATCTACCGATACGCAGTATTTT.